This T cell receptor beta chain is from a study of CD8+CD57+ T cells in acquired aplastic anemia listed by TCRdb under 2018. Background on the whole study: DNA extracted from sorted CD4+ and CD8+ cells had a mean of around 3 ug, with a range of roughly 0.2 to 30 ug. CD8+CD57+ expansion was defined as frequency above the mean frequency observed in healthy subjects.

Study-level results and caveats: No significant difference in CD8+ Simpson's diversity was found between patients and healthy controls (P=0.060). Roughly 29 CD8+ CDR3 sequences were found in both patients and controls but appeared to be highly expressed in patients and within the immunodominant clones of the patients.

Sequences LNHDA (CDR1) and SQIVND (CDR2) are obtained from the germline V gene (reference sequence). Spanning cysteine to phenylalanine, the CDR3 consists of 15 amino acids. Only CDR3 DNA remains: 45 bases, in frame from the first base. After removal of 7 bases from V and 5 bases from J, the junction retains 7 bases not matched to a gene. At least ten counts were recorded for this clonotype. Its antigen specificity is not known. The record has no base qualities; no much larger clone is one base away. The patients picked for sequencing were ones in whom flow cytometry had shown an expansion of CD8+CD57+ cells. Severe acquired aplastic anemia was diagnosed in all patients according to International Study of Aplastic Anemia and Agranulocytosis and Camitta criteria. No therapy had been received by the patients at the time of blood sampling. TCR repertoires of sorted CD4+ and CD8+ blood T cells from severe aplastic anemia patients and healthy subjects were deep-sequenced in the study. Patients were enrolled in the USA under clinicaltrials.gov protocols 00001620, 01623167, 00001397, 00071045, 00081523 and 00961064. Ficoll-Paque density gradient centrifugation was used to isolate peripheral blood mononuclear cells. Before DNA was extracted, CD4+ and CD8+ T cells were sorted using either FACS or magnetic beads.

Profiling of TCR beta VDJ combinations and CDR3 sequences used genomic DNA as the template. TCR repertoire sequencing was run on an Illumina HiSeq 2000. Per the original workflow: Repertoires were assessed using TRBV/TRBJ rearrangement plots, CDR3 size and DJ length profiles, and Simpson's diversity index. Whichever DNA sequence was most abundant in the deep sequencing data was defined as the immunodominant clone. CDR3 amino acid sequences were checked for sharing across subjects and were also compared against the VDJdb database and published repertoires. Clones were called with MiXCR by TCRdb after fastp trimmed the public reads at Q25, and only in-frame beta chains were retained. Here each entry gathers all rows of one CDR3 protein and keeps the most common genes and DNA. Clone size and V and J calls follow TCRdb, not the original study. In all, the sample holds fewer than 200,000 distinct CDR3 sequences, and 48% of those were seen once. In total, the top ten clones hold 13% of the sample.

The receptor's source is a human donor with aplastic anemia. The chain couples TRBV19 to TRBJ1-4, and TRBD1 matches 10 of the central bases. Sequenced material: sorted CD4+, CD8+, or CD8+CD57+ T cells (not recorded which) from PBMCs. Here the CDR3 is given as CASTRDRGGNEKLFF. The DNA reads TGTGCCAGTACCCGGGACAGGGGTGGAAATGAAAAACTGTTTTTT.